The subject of this entry is one T cell receptor beta chain. Its antigen remains undetermined. No quality values exist for individual bases; no much larger clone is one base distant. TCRbeta CDR3 regions were amplified from genomic DNA by means of the immunoSEQ Assay, a bias-controlled multiplex PCR. The authors' analysis ran thus. The number of nucleated cells in each sample was estimated from the amplification of reference gene primers within the assay. Sequence reads were collapsed and filtered to measure the absolute abundance of every unique TCRbeta CDR3 rearrangement. Productive Simpson clonality was computed per sample as the square root of Simpson's diversity index over productive rearrangements. Drawn from immuneACCESS, this table holds only the in-frame rearrangements with V and J called that TCRdb kept. Clones are partly lost; checked studies trace under half to an unresolved V gene and leave the rest unexplained. The D gene and trimming were derived from the DNA, and the V and J assignments and clone size from that table. Counted in this sample were 250,000 to 300,000 clones; roughly 85% of them appeared once. The leading ten clones occupy around 5% of the sample.

In the prospective study, participants were roughly 18 to 100 years old, resided in 25 or so geographic areas of the United States, and were enrolled through a virtual design. In the prospective study, participants were assigned to cohorts based on the clinical history participants reported in a screening survey and a study questionnaire. Exposed participants were defined as having been in contact with someone with a PCR-confirmed or clinician-diagnosed COVID-19 case within 2 weeks of study entry. Mobile phlebotomists in the prospective study collected whole blood, serum and a nasopharyngeal or oropharyngeal swab from every participant. Additional blood draws and questionnaires over an approximately 2-month period could optionally be provided by prospective study participants. Blood samples from the prospective study were shipped frozen or at room temperature prior to DNA extraction. This entry comes from a study of blood T cell repertoires in COVID-19 (dated by TCRdb to the early 2020s). A note on the overall study: Collaborator samples came from the United States, Italy and Spain and covered acute and convalescent phases of COVID-19. The prospective study material was composed of cDNA or gDNA derived from T cells, B-cell-depleted T cells, or PBMCs. Subjects who had been exposed to COVID-19, were actively infected with it, or had recovered from it provided the deeply sampled blood TCRbeta repertoires that made up the dataset. The repertoires were made available in a free public database intended to serve as a resource for research on the immune response to SARS-CoV-2. The samples were drawn from two sources: the first 160 participants of the ongoing ImmuneRACE study, and 1,254 subjects contributed by 6 global collaborators. The sample metadata nearly always contained a de-identified subject ID, COVID-19 status, age in years and sex. Where available, HLA class I and class II types were taken from metadata supplied by the sample provider and were not determined by assay-based typing. Results the study describes overall, beyond this receptor: The quantity of clinical and demographic metadata differed by source and by participant and was supplied without curation.

The V end gives up 2 bases and the J end 4 bases, leaving 14 bases in the junction not matched to a gene. The germline V gene sets CDR1 to ENHRY and CDR2 to SYGVKD. Taken from cysteine to phenylalanine, the CDR3 has 19 residues. Only the CDR3 DNA is retained, 57 bases long and in frame from the first base. The chain couples TRBV10-3 to TRBJ2-5; TRBD2 matches 12 bases in the middle. The receptor was derived from a man aged 40-55 years who had been exposed to COVID-19. What was sequenced was PBMCs or T cells enriched from blood (not recorded which). The CDR3 in this case is CAISEDRTSGIAGRETQYF. Read as DNA, the sequence is TGTGCCATCAGTGAGGATCGGACTAGCGGGATTGCCGGCCGAGAGACCCAGTACTTC.